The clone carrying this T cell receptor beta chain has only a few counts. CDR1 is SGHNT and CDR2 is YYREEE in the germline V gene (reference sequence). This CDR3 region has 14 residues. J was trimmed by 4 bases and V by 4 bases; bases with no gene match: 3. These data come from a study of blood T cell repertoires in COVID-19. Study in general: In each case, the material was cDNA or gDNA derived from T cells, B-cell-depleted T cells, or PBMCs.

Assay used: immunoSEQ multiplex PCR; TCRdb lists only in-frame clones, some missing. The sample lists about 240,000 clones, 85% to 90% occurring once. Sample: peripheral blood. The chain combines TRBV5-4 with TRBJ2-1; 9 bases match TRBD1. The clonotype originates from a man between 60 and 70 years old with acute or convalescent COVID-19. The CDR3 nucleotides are TGTGCCAGCAGCGGACAGGGGATGTACAATGAGCAGTTCTTC. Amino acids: CASSGQGMYNEQFF.